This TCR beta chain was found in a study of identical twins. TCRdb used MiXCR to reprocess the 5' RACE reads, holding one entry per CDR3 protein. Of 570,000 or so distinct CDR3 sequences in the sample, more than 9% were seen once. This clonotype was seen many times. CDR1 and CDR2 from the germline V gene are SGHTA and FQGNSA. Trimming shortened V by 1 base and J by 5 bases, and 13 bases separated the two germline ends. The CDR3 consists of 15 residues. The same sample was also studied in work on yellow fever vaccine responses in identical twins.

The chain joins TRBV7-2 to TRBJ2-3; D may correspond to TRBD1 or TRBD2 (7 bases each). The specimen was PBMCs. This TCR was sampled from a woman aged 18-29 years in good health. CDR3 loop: CASSLGPGGVDTQYF. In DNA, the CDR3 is TGTGCCAGCAGCTTAGGGCCAGGGGGGGTAGATACGCAGTATTTT.